This TCR beta chain was obtained from a study of blood T cell repertoires in COVID-19 (dated by TCRdb to 2019 to 2021). As for the study more broadly: The collaborator samples originated in the United States, Italy and Spain and spanned the acute and convalescent phases of COVID-19. The material from the prospective study consisted of cDNA or gDNA derived from T cells, B-cell-depleted T cells, or PBMCs. Subjects who had been exposed to COVID-19, were actively infected with it, or had recovered from it provided the deeply sampled blood TCRbeta repertoires that made up the dataset. The repertoires were made available in a free public database intended to serve as a resource for research on the immune response to SARS-CoV-2. Samples were obtained from the ongoing ImmuneRACE study (first 160 participants) and from 1,000 to 1,500 subjects provided by 6 global collaborators. A de-identified subject ID, COVID-19 status, age in years and sex were almost always included in the sample metadata. Where HLA class I and class II types were available, the types were taken from metadata supplied by the sample provider, not from assay-based typing.

Each collaborating institution followed its own protocols to collect whole blood in K2EDTA tubes. For TCRbeta analysis, collaborators shipped samples as frozen whole blood, isolated PBMCs, or DNA extracted from either of those sample types. TCRbeta CDR3 regions were amplified from genomic DNA by means of the immunoSEQ Assay, a bias-controlled multiplex PCR. In the authors' own workflow: Nucleated cell counts per sample were estimated from amplification of reference gene primers within the assay. To quantify the absolute abundance of each unique TCRbeta CDR3 rearrangement, sequence reads were collapsed and filtered. For each sample, productive Simpson clonality was calculated as the square root of Simpson's diversity index over productive rearrangements. TCRdb mirrors the immuneACCESS table, restricted to in-frame sequences. Some clones are absent from its copies; in checked studies, under half trace to an unresolved V gene, and the reason for the others is unknown. V and J calls and clone size are given by that table; D and trimming were obtained from the DNA. Recorded for this sample are more than 70,000 clones; roughly nine tenths of them occurred a single time. Clones ranked in the top ten supply under 10% of the sample.

Paper-wide results and their limitations: Clinical and demographic metadata were provided uncurated, with the amount varying by source and participant.

About this clone: The antigen this receptor binds is unknown. No qualities accompany the bases; no much larger clone lies one base away.

V lost 0 bases and J lost 0 bases; the stretch between them is 10 bases long. The CDR3 covers 16 residues, taking in both the cysteine and the phenylalanine. Only the CDR3 DNA is retained, 48 bases long and in frame from the first base. Sequences LGHNA (CDR1) and YNFKEQ (CDR2) are obtained from the germline V gene. The sequence derives from a man in his fifties with acute or convalescent COVID-19. Sequenced input: peripheral blood. Rearrangement joined TRBV4-2 to TRBJ2-3; TRBD2 might be the D gene, on 5 matching bases. The sequence in DNA is TGTGCCAGCAGCCAAGACGGGGTGGTGAGCACAGATACGCAGTATTTT. Translated, it gives CASSQDGVVSTDTQYF.